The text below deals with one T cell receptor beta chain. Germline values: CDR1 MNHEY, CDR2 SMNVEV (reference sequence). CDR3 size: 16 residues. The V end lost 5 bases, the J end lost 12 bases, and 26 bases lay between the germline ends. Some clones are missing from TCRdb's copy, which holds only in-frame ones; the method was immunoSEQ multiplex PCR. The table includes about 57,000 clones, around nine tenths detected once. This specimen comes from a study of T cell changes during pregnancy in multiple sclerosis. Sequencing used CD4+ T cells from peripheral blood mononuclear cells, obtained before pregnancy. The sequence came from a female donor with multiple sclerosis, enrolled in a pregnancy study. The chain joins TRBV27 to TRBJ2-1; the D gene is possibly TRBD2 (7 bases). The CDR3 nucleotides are TGTGCCAGCAGTCCCCACCTGGGACTAATAGGGGGAGGGCAGTTCTTC. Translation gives CASSPHLGLIGGGQFF.